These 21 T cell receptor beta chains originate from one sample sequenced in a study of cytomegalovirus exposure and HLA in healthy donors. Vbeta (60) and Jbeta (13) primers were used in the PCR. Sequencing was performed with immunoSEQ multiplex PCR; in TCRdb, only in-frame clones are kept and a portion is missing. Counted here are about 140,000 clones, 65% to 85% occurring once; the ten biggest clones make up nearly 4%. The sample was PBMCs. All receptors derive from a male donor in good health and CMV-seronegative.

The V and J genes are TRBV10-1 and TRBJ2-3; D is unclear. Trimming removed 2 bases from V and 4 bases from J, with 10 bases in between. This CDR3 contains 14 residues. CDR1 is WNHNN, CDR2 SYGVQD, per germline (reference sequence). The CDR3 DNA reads TGCGCCAGCAGTGAGAAGAGATTGGCAGATACGCAGTATTTT. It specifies CASSEKRLADTQYF.

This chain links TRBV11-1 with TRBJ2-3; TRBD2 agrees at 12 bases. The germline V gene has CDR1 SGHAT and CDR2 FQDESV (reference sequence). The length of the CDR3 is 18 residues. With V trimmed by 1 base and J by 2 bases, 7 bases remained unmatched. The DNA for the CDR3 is TGTGCCAGCAGCTTAGGGCCTGGACTAGCGGGGAACACAGATACGCAGTATTTT. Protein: CASSLGPGLAGNTDTQYF.

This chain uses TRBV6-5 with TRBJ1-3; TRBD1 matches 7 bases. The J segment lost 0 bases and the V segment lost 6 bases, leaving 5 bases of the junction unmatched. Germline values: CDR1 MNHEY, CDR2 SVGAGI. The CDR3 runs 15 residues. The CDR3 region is CASSPTGSSGNTIYF. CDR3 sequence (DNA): TGTGCCAGCAGCCCGACAGGGAGCTCTGGAAACACCATATATTTT.

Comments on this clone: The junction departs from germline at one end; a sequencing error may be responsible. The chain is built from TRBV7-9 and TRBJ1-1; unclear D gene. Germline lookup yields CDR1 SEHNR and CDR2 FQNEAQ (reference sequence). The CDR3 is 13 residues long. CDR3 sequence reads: CSSSSRRNTEAFF. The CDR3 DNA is TGTTCCAGCAGCTCCCGGAGGAACACTGAAGCTTTCTTT.

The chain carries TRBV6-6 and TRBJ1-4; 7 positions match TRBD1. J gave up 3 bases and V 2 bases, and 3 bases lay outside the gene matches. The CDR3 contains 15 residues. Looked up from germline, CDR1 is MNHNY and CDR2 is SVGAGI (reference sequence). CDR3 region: CASSYPQGANEKLFF. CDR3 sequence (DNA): TGTGCCAGCAGTTACCCTCAGGGGGCTAATGAAAAACTGTTTTTT.

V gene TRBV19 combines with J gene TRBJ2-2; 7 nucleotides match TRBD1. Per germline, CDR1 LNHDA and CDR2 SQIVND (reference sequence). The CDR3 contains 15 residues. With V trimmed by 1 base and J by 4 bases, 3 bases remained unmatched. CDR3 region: CASSIAAGGTGELFF. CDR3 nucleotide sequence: TGTGCCAGTAGTATAGCCGCAGGGGGCACCGGGGAGCTGTTTTTT.

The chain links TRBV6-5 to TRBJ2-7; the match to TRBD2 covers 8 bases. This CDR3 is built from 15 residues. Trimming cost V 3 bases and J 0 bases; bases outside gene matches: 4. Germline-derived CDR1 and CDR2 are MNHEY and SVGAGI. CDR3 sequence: CASSYQRESSYEQYF. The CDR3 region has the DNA TGTGCCAGCAGTTATCAGCGGGAGAGCTCCTACGAGCAGTACTTC.

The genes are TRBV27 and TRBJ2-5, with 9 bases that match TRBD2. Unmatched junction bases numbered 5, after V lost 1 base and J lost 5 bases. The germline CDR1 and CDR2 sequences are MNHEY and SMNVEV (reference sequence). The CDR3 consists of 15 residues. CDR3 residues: CASSLLREGPETQYF. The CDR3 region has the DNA TGTGCCAGCAGTTTATTGCGGGAGGGCCCTGAGACCCAGTACTTC.

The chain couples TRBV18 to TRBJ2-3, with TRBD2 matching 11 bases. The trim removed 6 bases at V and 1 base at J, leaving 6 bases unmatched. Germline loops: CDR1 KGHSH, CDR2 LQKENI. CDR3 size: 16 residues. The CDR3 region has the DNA TGTGCCAGCTCGCTGGGACTAGCGGCGGGCACAGATACGCAGTATTTT. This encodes CASSLGLAAGTDTQYF.

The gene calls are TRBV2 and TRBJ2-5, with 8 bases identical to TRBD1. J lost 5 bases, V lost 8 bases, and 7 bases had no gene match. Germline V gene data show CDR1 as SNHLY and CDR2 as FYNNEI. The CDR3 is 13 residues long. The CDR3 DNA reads TGTGCCAGCTATAGACAGGGGCGGGAGACCCAGTACTTC. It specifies CASYRQGRETQYF.

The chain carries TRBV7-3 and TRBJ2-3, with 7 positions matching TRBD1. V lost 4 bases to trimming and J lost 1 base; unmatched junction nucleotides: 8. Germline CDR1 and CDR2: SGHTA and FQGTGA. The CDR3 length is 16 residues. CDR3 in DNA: TGTGCCAGCAGCTCGACAGGGCCCGCAGGCACAGATACGCAGTATTTT. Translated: CASSSTGPAGTDTQYF.

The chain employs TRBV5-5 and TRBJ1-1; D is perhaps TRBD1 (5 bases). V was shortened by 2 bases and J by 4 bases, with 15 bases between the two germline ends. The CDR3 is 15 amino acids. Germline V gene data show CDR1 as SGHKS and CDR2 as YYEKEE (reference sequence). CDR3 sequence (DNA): TGTGCCAGCAGCTTTGGCCGAAGGGGTAGCACTGAAGCTTTCTTT. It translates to CASSFGRRGSTEAFF.

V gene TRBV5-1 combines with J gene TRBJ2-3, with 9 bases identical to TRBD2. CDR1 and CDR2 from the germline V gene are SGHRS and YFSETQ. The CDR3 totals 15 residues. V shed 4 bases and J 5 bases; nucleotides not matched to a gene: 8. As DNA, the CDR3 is TGCGCCAGCAGCCTGACTAGCGGCCAGGGAGATACGCAGTATTTT. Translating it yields CASSLTSGQGDTQYF.

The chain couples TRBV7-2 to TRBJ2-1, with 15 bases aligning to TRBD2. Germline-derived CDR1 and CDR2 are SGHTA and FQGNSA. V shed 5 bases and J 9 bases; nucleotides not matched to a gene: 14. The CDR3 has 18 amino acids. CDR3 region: CASSLRTGTSGGRGEQFF. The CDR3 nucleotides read TGTGCCAGCAGCCTACGGACTGGGACTAGCGGGGGGCGTGGTGAGCAGTTCTTC.

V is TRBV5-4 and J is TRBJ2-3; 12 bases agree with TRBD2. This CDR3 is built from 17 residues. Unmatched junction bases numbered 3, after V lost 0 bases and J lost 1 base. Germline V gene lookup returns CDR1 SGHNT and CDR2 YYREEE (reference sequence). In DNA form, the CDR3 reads TGTGCCAGCAGCTTGGCCGGGACTAGCGGGCGCACAGATACGCAGTATTTT. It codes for CASSLAGTSGRTDTQYF.

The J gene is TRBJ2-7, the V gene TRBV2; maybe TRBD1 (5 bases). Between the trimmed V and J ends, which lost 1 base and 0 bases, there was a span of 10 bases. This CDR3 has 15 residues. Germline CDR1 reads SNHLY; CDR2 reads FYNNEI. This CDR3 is CASSEDRPSSYEQYF. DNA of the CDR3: TGTGCCAGCAGTGAAGACAGGCCCAGCTCCTACGAGCAGTACTTC. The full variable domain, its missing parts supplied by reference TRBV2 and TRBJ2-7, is EPEVTQTPSHQVTQMGQEVILRCVPISNHLYFYWYRQILGQKVEFLVSFYNNEISEKSEIFDDQFSVERPDGSNFTLKIRSTKLEDSAMYFCASSEDRPSSYEQYFGPGTRLTVT.

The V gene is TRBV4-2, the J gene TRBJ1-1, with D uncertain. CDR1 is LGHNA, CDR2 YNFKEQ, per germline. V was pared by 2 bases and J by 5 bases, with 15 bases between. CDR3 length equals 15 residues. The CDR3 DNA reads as TGTGCCAGCAGCCAAAGTGATAGGAGGTATACTGAAGCTTTCTTT. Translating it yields CASSQSDRRYTEAFF.

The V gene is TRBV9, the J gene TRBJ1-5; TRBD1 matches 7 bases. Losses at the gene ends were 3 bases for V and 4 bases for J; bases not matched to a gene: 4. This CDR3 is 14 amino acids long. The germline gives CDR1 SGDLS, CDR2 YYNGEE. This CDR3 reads CASSEQGSNQPQHF. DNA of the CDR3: TGTGCCAGCAGCGAACAGGGGTCGAATCAGCCCCAGCATTTT.

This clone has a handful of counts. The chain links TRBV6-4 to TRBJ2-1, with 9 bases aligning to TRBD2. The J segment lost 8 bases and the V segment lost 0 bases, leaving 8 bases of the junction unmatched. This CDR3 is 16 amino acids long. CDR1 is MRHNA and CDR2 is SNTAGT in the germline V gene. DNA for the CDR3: TGTGCCAGCAGTGACTCGGCGGGAGGGTCCAACGATGAGCAGTTCTTC. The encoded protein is CASSDSAGGSNDEQFF.

As DNA, the CDR3 is TGTGCCAGCAGCTTAGTGGGAGGGATAAACAATGAGCAGTTCTTC. Amino acid sequence: CASSLVGGINNEQFF. The chain combines TRBV7-6 with TRBJ2-1, with 7 bases lining up with TRBD2. CDR3 size: 15 residues. From germline, CDR1 is SGHVS and CDR2 FNYEAQ. V shed 1 base and J 5 bases; nucleotides not matched to a gene: 5.

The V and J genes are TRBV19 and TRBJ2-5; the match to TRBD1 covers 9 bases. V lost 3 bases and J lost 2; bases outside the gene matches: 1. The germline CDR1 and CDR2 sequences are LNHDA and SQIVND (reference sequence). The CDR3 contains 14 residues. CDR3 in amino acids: CASSIDRGQETQYF. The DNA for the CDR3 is TGTGCCAGTAGTATCGACAGGGGGCAAGAGACCCAGTACTTC. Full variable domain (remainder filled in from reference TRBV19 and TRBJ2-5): DGGITQSPKYLFRKEGQNVTLSCEQNLNHDAMYWYRQDPGQGLRLIYYSQIVNDFQKGDIAEGYSVSREKKESFPLTVTSAQKNPTAFYLCASSIDRGQETQYFGPGTRLLVL.